One sample yielded the 2 T cell receptor beta chains listed below, sequenced in a study of cytomegalovirus exposure and HLA in healthy donors. Researchers ran the PCR with 60 Vbeta and 13 Jbeta primers. TCRdb's copy holds only in-frame clones and misses some; the assay was immunoSEQ multiplex PCR. Of 100,000 to 150,000 clones in the sample, about 76% were seen once. The sample taken for sequencing was PBMCs. These receptors all come from a young man in good health and CMV-seronegative.

The chain has TRBV27 and TRBJ1-5; no firm D call. V lost 4 bases and J 3 bases, leaving 7 bases between the germline ends. The CDR3 runs 13 residues. Germline CDR1 and CDR2: MNHEY and SMNVEV (reference sequence). The CDR3 nucleotides read TGTGCCAGCAGTTGGCTGAACAATCAGCCCCAGCATTTT. It encodes CASSWLNNQPQHF.

In DNA form, the CDR3 reads TGTGCCAGCAGGGTCAGGGGAAGGACCTACGAGCAGTACTTC. It encodes CASRVRGRTYEQYF. The rearrangement joins TRBV28 to TRBJ2-7, with D possibly matching TRBD1 (6 bases). This CDR3 is built from 14 residues. V dropped 6 bases and J dropped 2 bases, with 14 bases sitting between them. Germline lookup yields CDR1 MDHEN and CDR2 SYDVKM.